The TCR beta chain under discussion was sequenced for a study of T cells in Graves' hyperthyroidism and ophthalmopathy. The TCR beta CDR3 regions underwent amplification using RNA transcripts as the source. The HTBI primer set served for first-round RT-PCR of the TCR CDR3. From the multiplex PCR reads, TCRdb called clonotypes with MiXCR, one entry per CDR3 protein. The repertoire has about 640,000 distinct CDR3 sequences, less than 25% of them found once; the top ten carry approximately 30%. Diagnosis rested on symptoms, serum thyroxine and TRAb, thyroid ultrasound, and orbital computed tomography. The ends lost 2 bases at V and 9 bases at J; junction bases unmatched: 7. The germline V gene has CDR1 SGHNT and CDR2 YYREEE (reference sequence). The CDR3 consists of 15 residues. At least ten counts were recorded for this clonotype.

The sequence was obtained from a man aged 25-45 years with Graves' ophthalmopathy. The sample consisted of blood. The rearrangement uses TRBV5-4 and TRBJ2-1; 11 nucleotides agree with TRBD2. The CDR3, as DNA: TGTGCCAGCAGCTTAGGGACTAGCGGTAGGAGTGAGCAGTTCTTC. Amino acid sequence: CASSLGTSGRSEQFF.